Below are 32 T cell receptor beta chains sequenced from a single sample in a study of T cell responses to AZD1222 COVID-19 vaccine. Produced via immunoSEQ multiplex PCR; TCRdb's table is partial and in-frame only. Among approximately 80,000 clones listed, 90% were seen once. The sample in question was peripheral blood, obtained on day 0 of AZD1222 vaccination. The receptors were gathered from an adult in good health.

Here the CDR3 DNA reads TGTGCCAGCAGCTTTTTCGAGCAAGCCAATTCACCCCTCCACTTT. Protein: CASSFFEQANSPLHF. V gene TRBV5-5 combines with J gene TRBJ1-6; no definite D call. V lost 2 bases, J lost 7 bases, and 13 bases lay in between. CDR1 SGHKS and CDR2 YYEKEE come from the germline V gene (reference sequence). The CDR3 sequence is 15 residues long. The whole variable domain, remainder taken from reference TRBV5-5 and TRBJ1-6, is DAGVTQSPTHLIKTRGQQVTLRCSPISGHKSVSWYQQVLGQGPQFIFQYYEKEERGRGNFPDRFSARQFPNYSSELNVNALLLGDSALYLCASSFFEQANSPLHFGNGTRLTVT.

V gene TRBV5-1 combines with J gene TRBJ2-7; D gene uncertain. With 6 bases removed from V and 2 bases from J, the gap between germline ends came to 12 bases. The CDR3 runs to 13 residues. Looked up from germline, CDR1 is SGHRS and CDR2 is YFSETQ. The CDR3 DNA reads TGCGCCAGCACCCCGATGGGTCCCTACGAGCAGTACTTC. Its protein product is CASTPMGPYEQYF.

This clone was seen just once. The chain has TRBV5-6 and TRBJ2-7, with D perhaps matching TRBD1 (6 bases). The CDR3 contains 15 residues. Between the trimmed V and J ends, which lost 0 bases and 4 bases, there was a span of 14 bases. Germline V gene lookup returns CDR1 SGHDT and CDR2 YYEEEE. CDR3 protein: CASSLGKGVVYEQYF. DNA for the CDR3: TGTGCCAGCAGCTTGGGAAAGGGGGTAGTTTACGAGCAGTACTTC.

Here the CDR3 DNA reads TGTGCCAGCTCACAGGAGACAGGGGCAGGCTACACCTTC. Its protein product is CASSQETGAGYTF. This chain links TRBV18 with TRBJ1-2; 8 nucleotides match TRBD1. In germline, CDR1 is KGHSH, CDR2 LQKENI. With V trimmed by 4 bases and J by 8 bases, 6 bases remained unmatched. The CDR3 loop spans 13 amino acids.

The rearrangement links TRBV6-5 to TRBJ2-2, with D unclear. CDR1 MNHEY and CDR2 SVGAGI come from the germline V gene. The CDR3 sequence is 15 residues long. Trimming stripped 4 bases from V and 0 bases from J, with 9 bases between. The chain's CDR3 is CASSSEPPNTGELFF. The CDR3 bases are TGTGCCAGCAGTTCGGAACCCCCGAACACCGGGGAGCTGTTTTTT.

This clone is classed as medium-sized (0.01 to 0.1%). The chain recombines TRBV11-2 with TRBJ1-2; D is ambiguous. The CDR3 has 14 residues. Trimming pared 1 base from V and 8 bases from J, leaving 14 bases between. Germline CDR1 and CDR2: SGHAT and FQNNGV. DNA of the CDR3: TGTGCCAGCAGCTTAGGACACGGCGGGTGGGGCTACACCTTC. Translation gives CASSLGHGGWGYTF.

The chain is built from TRBV7-6 and TRBJ2-1; TRBD2 aligns across 11 bases. The germline V gene encodes CDR1 SGHVS and CDR2 FNYEAQ. Unmatched junction bases numbered 18, after V lost 5 bases and J lost 0 bases. The CDR3 has 21 amino acids. DNA for the CDR3: TGTGCCAGCAGCCGGGGCCCATTAGCGGGGGGGATCCTGGCCTCCTACAATGAGCAGTTCTTC. It encodes CASSRGPLAGGILASYNEQFF.

The CDR3 is CASTQDRINTEAFF. CDR3 nucleotides: TGTGCCAGTACCCAGGACAGAATTAACACTGAAGCTTTCTTT. V is TRBV19 and J is TRBJ1-1, with D perhaps matching TRBD1 (6 bases). The V gene lost 7 bases and the J gene lost 2 bases, with 14 bases spanning the gap. The germline V gene has CDR1 LNHDA and CDR2 SQIVND (reference sequence). The CDR3 spans 14 residues. The full variable domain, with the rest looked up from reference TRBV19 and TRBJ1-1, is DGGITQSPKYLFRKEGQNVTLSCEQNLNHDAMYWYRQDPGQGLRLIYYSQIVNDFQKGDIAEGYSVSREKKESFPLTVTSAQKNPTAFYLCASTQDRINTEAFFGQGTRLTVV.

The chain is built from TRBV3-1 (or the pseudogene TRBV3-2) and TRBJ2-7; TRBD1 matches at 9 bases. Germline trimming cut 8 bases from V and 3 bases from J; bases unmatched to any gene: 11. CDR1 LGHDT and CDR2 YNNKEL come from the germline V gene (reference sequence). The CDR3 spans 15 residues. The CDR3 bases are TGTGCCAGCTTGGGGGGGAGGACAGGGGACTACGAGCAGTACTTC. As protein: CASLGGRTGDYEQYF.

This clone was seen only once. The same CDR3 also results from other DNA sequences found in this sample. The rearrangement uses TRBV7-2 and TRBJ1-3; D gene uncertain. Germline values: CDR1 SGHTA, CDR2 FQGNSA. The CDR3 length is 14 residues. V shed 1 base and J shed 0 bases, with 4 bases lying between them. The DNA for the CDR3 is TGTGCCAGCAGCTTAGGGACCTCTGGAAACACCATATATTTT. It specifies CASSLGTSGNTIYF.

CDR3 sequence (DNA): TGTGCCAGCTCACCCCGTAAGGGTGAAGCTTTCTTT. This codes for CASSPRKGEAFF. V and J are TRBV18 and TRBJ1-1; D is undetermined. The CDR3 is 12 residues long. The ends were cut back, 3 bases at V and 7 bases at J, with 9 bases in the middle. The germline gives CDR1 KGHSH, CDR2 LQKENI.

The chain employs TRBV23-1 and TRBJ1-1, with D perhaps matching TRBD1 (5 bases). TRBV23-1 is designated an ORF whose function remains uncertain. The CDR3 runs to 12 residues. CDR3 sequence reads: CALIGGSTEAFF. For the CDR3, the DNA is TGCGCTCTGATCGGGGGAAGCACTGAAGCTTTCTTT.

This clone appeared a few times. The chain is built from TRBV19 and TRBJ1-2, with TRBD1 matching over 8 bases. This CDR3 spans 17 amino acids. With 6 bases clipped from V and 6 bases from J, the junction kept 18 bases outside the gene matches. Germline CDR1 reads LNHDA; CDR2 reads SQIVND (reference sequence). The CDR3 reads CASSSTGTGSRLDGYTF. The CDR3 DNA follows: TGTGCCAGTAGCTCAACCGGGACAGGCTCCAGATTGGATGGCTACACCTTC.

This chain uses TRBV4-1 with TRBJ1-2, with D possibly matching TRBD1 (6 bases). The CDR3 is 14 amino acids. V lost 0 bases and J lost 8, with 13 bases in between. CDR1 MGHRA and CDR2 YSYEKL come from the germline V gene. Written as DNA, the CDR3 is TGCGCCAGCAGCCAAGAGGGGCCGGGGGCCGGCTACACCTTC. This encodes CASSQEGPGAGYTF.

The chain joins TRBV30 to TRBJ1-5, with D possibly TRBD1 on 5 matching bases. CDR3 size: 14 residues. Germline CDR1 and CDR2: GTSNPN and SVGIG (reference sequence). Between the trimmed V and J ends, which lost 0 bases and 4 bases, there was a span of 10 bases. The CDR3 protein is CAWSVQGLNQPQHF. DNA for the CDR3: TGTGCCTGGAGTGTCCAGGGCCTAAATCAGCCCCAGCATTTT.

The chain carries TRBV29-1 and TRBJ1-1; the match to TRBD1 covers 7 bases. Germline CDR1 SQVTM, CDR2 ANQGSEA. The CDR3 is 13 amino acids. The junction had 6 bases not matched to a gene; V was cut back by 4 bases and J by 4 bases. In nucleotides, the CDR3 is TGCAGCGTTGTAAGGGGGCTGTCCACTGAAGCTTTCTTT. As protein: CSVVRGLSTEAFF.

By frequency in the sample, this clone is medium-sized (0.01 to 0.1%). V is TRBV5-1 and J is TRBJ2-1; 8 nucleotides match TRBD2. V shed 3 bases, J shed 0 bases, and the junction held 2 bases outside the gene matches. The CDR3 loop spans 15 amino acids. Germline V gene data show CDR1 as SGHRS and CDR2 as YFSETQ. CDR3 region: CASSSRGGSYNEQFF. CDR3 sequence (DNA): TGCGCCAGCAGCTCCCGGGGGGGCTCCTACAATGAGCAGTTCTTC.

The J gene is TRBJ1-2, the V gene TRBV2, with 7 positions matching TRBD1. Germline V gives CDR1 SNHLY, CDR2 FYNNEI. The CDR3 spans 13 residues. Unmatched junction bases numbered 2, after V lost 6 bases and J lost 1 base. The CDR3 DNA follows: TGTGCCAGCAGGGACAGGAGTAACTATGGCTACACCTTC. It codes for CASRDRSNYGYTF.

This chain links TRBV2 with TRBJ1-2, with a weak D call TRBD1 (6 bases). With 7 bases removed from V and 7 bases from J, the gap between germline ends came to 19 bases. The CDR3 spans 14 residues. Germline CDR1 SNHLY, CDR2 FYNNEI. CDR3 nucleotides: TGTGCCAGCAATCTCAAGGGGGGCGCGGGTGGCTACACCTTC. Its translation is CASNLKGGAGGYTF.

The J gene is TRBJ2-3, the V gene TRBV30, with TRBD2 matching over 11 bases. Germline-derived CDR1 and CDR2 are GTSNPN and SVGIG (reference sequence). The length of the CDR3 is 14 residues. Losses at the gene ends were 2 bases for V and 6 bases for J; bases not matched to a gene: 4. The chain's CDR3 is CAWSIAGGADTQYF. CDR3 DNA sequence: TGTGCCTGGAGTATAGCGGGGGGGGCGGATACGCAGTATTTT.

This rearrangement joins TRBV11-3 to TRBJ1-2, with 7 bases identical to TRBD1. V was pared by 5 bases and J by 7 bases, with 10 bases of the junction left unmatched. CDR1 SGHNT and CDR2 YENEEA come from the germline V gene. The CDR3 covers 14 residues. The CDR3 DNA sequence: TGTGCCAGCAGCCAGGACAGGTGGGTAGGTGGCTACACCTTC. Its protein product is CASSQDRWVGGYTF.

This clone is medium-sized (0.01 to 0.1%) within its sample. J is TRBJ1-2 and V is TRBV27; D not certain. The germline V gene encodes CDR1 MNHEY and CDR2 SMNVEV (reference sequence). Trimming took off 4 bases at V and 8 bases at J, with 17 bases between the two ends. There are 14 residues in the CDR3. The CDR3 spells CASSSKGLNDGYTF. The CDR3 DNA reads as TGTGCCAGCAGTTCAAAAGGCCTAAACGACGGCTACACCTTC.

The rearrangement links TRBV7-9 to TRBJ2-1, with TRBD1 identical over 9 bases. The J segment lost 5 bases and the V segment lost 7 bases, leaving 12 bases of the junction unmatched. There are 16 residues in the CDR3. The germline V gene encodes CDR1 SEHNR and CDR2 FQNEAQ (reference sequence). The CDR3 bases are TGTGCCAGCACCAGCCGTGGCCGGACAGGGGACAATGAGCAGTTCTTC. This codes for CASTSRGRTGDNEQFF.

This clone was counted a single time. The chain employs TRBV6-1 and TRBJ1-1, with D perhaps TRBD1 (6 bases). V was pared by 1 base and J by 4 bases, with 13 bases between. Germline lookup yields CDR1 MNHNS and CDR2 SASEGT. The CDR3 runs 15 residues. CDR3 DNA: TGTGCCAGCAGTGAAGGGAGGGGGAGGGCCACTGAAGCTTTCTTT. As protein: CASSEGRGRATEAFF.

The rearrangement uses TRBV6-4 and TRBJ2-5, with D perhaps TRBD1 (5 bases). The V end lost 4 bases, the J end lost 2 bases, and 23 bases lay between the germline ends. This CDR3 has 18 residues. Germline CDR1 is MRHNA and CDR2 is SNTAGT. CDR3 residues: CASSGRYREGQHQETQYF. CDR3 nucleotide sequence: TGTGCCAGCAGTGGACGATATCGAGAAGGACAACATCAAGAGACCCAGTACTTC.

This clone showed up just once. This chain joins TRBV10-3 and TRBJ1-1; TRBD1 might be the D (5 bases). Trimming pared 0 bases from V and 0 bases from J, leaving 8 bases between. CDR1 and CDR2 from the germline V gene are ENHRY and SYGVKD. The CDR3 is 15 amino acids. Here the CDR3 DNA reads TGTGCCATCAGTGAGTCAGAGGGGATGAACACTGAAGCTTTCTTT. Translating it yields CAISESEGMNTEAFF.

The chain couples TRBV6-2 or TRBV6-3 to TRBJ1-1; tentatively, D is TRBD1 (5 bases). Germline CDR1 reads MNHEY; CDR2 reads SVGEGT. The length of the CDR3 is 14 residues. Trimming pared 6 bases from V and 4 bases from J, leaving 15 bases between. CDR3 sequence (DNA): TGTGCCAGCAGCCAGGGTCGATCTGTCACTGAAGCTTTCTTT. Amino acids: CASSQGRSVTEAFF.

The chain is built from TRBV18 and TRBJ1-1, with TRBD1 matching 10 bases. Germline trimming cut 2 bases from V and 4 bases from J; bases unmatched to any gene: 7. This CDR3 comprises 16 residues. The V gene's germline CDR1 is KGHSH and CDR2 LQKENI. CDR3 sequence reads: CASSPATGDRGTEAFF. The CDR3 DNA is TGTGCCAGCTCACCAGCGACAGGGGACAGGGGCACTGAAGCTTTCTTT.

V and J are TRBV3-1 (or the pseudogene TRBV3-2) and TRBJ2-7, with no clear D. Germline V lookup: CDR1 LGHDT, CDR2 YNNKEL (reference sequence). V shed 3 bases and J shed 4 bases, with 4 bases lying between them. CDR3 length equals 11 residues. The CDR3 coding sequence is TGTGCCAGCAGCCATACGTACGAGCAGTACTTC. Amino acids: CASSHTYEQYF.

The DNA for the CDR3 is TGCGCCAGCAGCTTCGGGACAGTCACCGGGGAGCTGTTTTTT. This codes for CASSFGTVTGELFF. The chain is built from TRBV5-1 and TRBJ2-2; 7 nucleotides agree with TRBD1. V dropped 2 bases and J dropped 4; count of bases not matched to a gene: 2. Germline CDR1 and CDR2: SGHRS and YFSETQ. CDR3 length equals 14 residues.

V and J are TRBV11-3 and TRBJ2-2; D might be TRBD1 (6 bases). The ends were cut back, 3 bases at V and 5 bases at J, with 13 bases in the middle. Germline CDR1 and CDR2: SGHNT and YENEEA. CDR3 length equals 15 residues. CDR3 region: CASSFGQGFTGELFF. In DNA form, the CDR3 reads TGTGCCAGCAGCTTTGGCCAGGGGTTTACCGGGGAGCTGTTTTTT.

The chain links TRBV5-1 to TRBJ2-2, with no clear D. The V gene lost 1 base and the J gene lost 4 bases, with 11 bases spanning the gap. CDR3 length equals 15 residues. CDR1 SGHRS and CDR2 YFSETQ come from the germline V gene. As DNA, the CDR3 is TGCGCCAGCAGCTTGATTTCCCTCGGCACCGGGGAGCTGTTTTTT. Protein product: CASSLISLGTGELFF.